These T cell receptor beta chains were read from a single sample in a study of blood T cell repertoires in COVID-19. Some clones are missing from TCRdb's copy, which holds only in-frame ones; the method was immunoSEQ multiplex PCR. The repertoire has over 100,000 clones, about 85% of them found once; the top ten carry 11%. The source material was peripheral blood. The receptors shown here come from a man aged 80 or over with acute or convalescent COVID-19. CDR3s include the opening cysteine and the closing phenylalanine or tryptophan. A D gene is named only where the DNA matches it firmly. Size is omitted from some rows. Given values are once, few, many or a class for expanded clones.

v_call	clone_size	j_call	d_call	cdr3_nt	cdr3_aa
TRBV7-2	NA	TRBJ1-1	NA	TGTGCCAGCAGCATGGACAGCTACACTGAAGCTTTCTTT	CASSMDSYTEAFF
TRBV13	few	TRBJ2-1	TRBD1	TGTGCCAGCAGCCCCGAGATATGGGGACAGAACTACAATGAGCAGTTCTTC	CASSPEIWGQNYNEQFF
TRBV25-1	NA	TRBJ1-6	TRBD1	TGTGCCAGCACCCGAACCGGGACAGGGAATTCACCCCTCCACTTT	CASTRTGTGNSPLHF
TRBV27	once	TRBJ1-5	TRBD1	TGTGCCAGCAGTTTATCGGGGGACAGGGGGGTAAGAAATCAGCCCCAGCATTTT	CASSLSGDRGVRNQPQHF
TRBV19	NA	TRBJ2-3	NA	TGTGCCAGTAGGCGCAGCCAGGTCATAGATACGCAGTATTTT	CASRRSQVIDTQYF
TRBV2	NA	TRBJ1-4	TRBD1	TGTGCCAGCAGGACAGGGAGGAGGGCAACTAATGAAAAACTGTTTTTT	CASRTGRRATNEKLFF
TRBV12-3/TRBV12-4	NA	TRBJ2-3	NA	TGTGCCAGCAGCCAGGTATCAGATACGCAGTATTTT	CASSQVSDTQYF
TRBV7-9	NA	TRBJ2-7	NA	TGTGCCAGCAGCGCCCCTTTGGCCGCCACGTCCTACGAGCAGTACTTC	CASSAPLAATSYEQYF
TRBV3-1/TRBV3-2	NA	TRBJ1-2	TRBD1	TGTGCCAGCAGCCAGCCGGACAGGGGAAGCTATGGCTACACCTTC	CASSQPDRGSYGYTF
TRBV6-5	NA	TRBJ1-5	NA	TGTGCCAGCAGTTACTCGTCGCCACGTGAGAATCAGCCCCAGCATTTT	CASSYSSPRENQPQHF
TRBV10-3	NA	TRBJ1-3	NA	TGTGCCACCGCAGCCGACAGCGTTGGAAACACCATATATTTT	CATAADSVGNTIYF
TRBV30	NA	TRBJ1-1	NA	TGTGCCTGGAACGGGGGGGGCACTGAAGCTTTCTTT	CAWNGGGTEAFF
TRBV5-1	NA	TRBJ2-5	TRBD2	TGCGCCAGCAGCTTGGGGGTGAGGAGCGGGGCATACCAAGAGACCCAGTACTTC	CASSLGVRSGAYQETQYF
TRBV7-6	once	TRBJ2-7	NA	TGTGCCAGCAGCTTTCAGGACTACGAGCAGTACTTC	CASSFQDYEQYF
TRBV6-5	NA	TRBJ1-2	TRBD1	TGTGCCAGCAGGGTAGGGGACAGGGGGAACTATGGCTACACCTTC	CASRVGDRGNYGYTF
TRBV24-1	NA	TRBJ2-1	TRBD2	TGTGCCACCAGTGCCGCAAGCGGGAGGTTTAACAATGAGCAGTTCTTC	CATSAASGRFNNEQFF
TRBV3-1/TRBV3-2	few	TRBJ2-7	NA	TGTGCCAGCAGCCAAGAAACTCATTCGGGACTGCTCCTGAGCAGAGACTACGAGCAGTACTTC	CASSQETHSGLLLSRDYEQYF
TRBV7-3	NA	TRBJ2-5	TRBD1	TGTGCCAGCAGCAAGGACAGGGAAAAGACCCAGTACTTC	CASSKDREKTQYF
TRBV5-8	NA	TRBJ2-1	TRBD2	TGTGCCAGCAGCAGGGGACTAAACTACAATGAGCAGTTCTTC	CASSRGLNYNEQFF
TRBV7-3	NA	TRBJ2-1	NA	TGTGCCAGCAGCTTAACGCGGGGAGACAATGAGCAGTTCTTC	CASSLTRGDNEQFF
TRBV5-4	NA	TRBJ1-1	TRBD1	TGTGCCAGCAGCCAACAGGGGGCGGGGAACACTGAAGCTTTCTTT	CASSQQGAGNTEAFF
TRBV7-8	NA	TRBJ2-2	NA	TGTGCCAGCAGCTTAGTGCGGGGGCGGAACACCGGGGAGCTGTTTTTT	CASSLVRGRNTGELFF
TRBV19	NA	TRBJ1-1	TRBD1	TGTGCCAGTAGTCCGAGACAGGGGTCTGAAGCTTTCTTT	CASSPRQGSEAFF
TRBV10-3	few	TRBJ2-7	TRBD1	TGTGCCATCAGTGAGTCGACCGGGACAGGGATCTACGAGCAGTACTTC	CAISESTGTGIYEQYF
TRBV19	NA	TRBJ1-5	NA	TGTGCCAGTAGATGGGGGAGGGAGGGGAACAATCAGCCCCAGCATTTT	CASRWGREGNNQPQHF
TRBV3-1/TRBV3-2	NA	TRBJ1-3	NA	TGTGCCAGCAGCCAAGAAGGGGACACCATATATTTT	CASSQEGDTIYF
TRBV5-8	NA	TRBJ2-5	TRBD1	TGTGCCAGCAGCTTACCGGACAGGCAAGAGACCCAGTACTTC	CASSLPDRQETQYF
TRBV27	NA	TRBJ1-4	NA	TGTGCCAGCAGTTTATCCATGAGTTGGGCAGGTGAAAAACTGTTTTTT	CASSLSMSWAGEKLFF
TRBV30	NA	TRBJ1-2	TRBD1	TGTGCCTGGGGTAAGCCGCAGGGGGTCTATGGCTACACCTTC	CAWGKPQGVYGYTF
TRBV11-2	NA	TRBJ1-1	NA	TGTGCCAGCAGCGCTGTCACTCTTGGCACTGAAGCTTTCTTT	CASSAVTLGTEAFF
TRBV5-1	NA	TRBJ2-2	TRBD1	TGCGCCAGCAGCACCGGGACAGGGCGAACCGGGGAGCTGTTTTTT	CASSTGTGRTGELFF
TRBV25-1	NA	TRBJ2-7	NA	TGTGCCAGCAGTGAAAAAGGGGGTACCCACGAGCAGTACTTC	CASSEKGGTHEQYF
TRBV2	NA	TRBJ2-3	TRBD2	TGTGCCAGCATTGGACTAGCGACGACAGATACGCAGTATTTT	CASIGLATTDTQYF
TRBV2	NA	TRBJ1-2	NA	TGTGCCAGCAGTGTGGGGGGGACATCGGGAAGCTACACCTTC	CASSVGGTSGSYTF
TRBV19	NA	TRBJ1-1	TRBD1	TGTGCCAGTAGTATAGAGGGGACAGGGTGGAGAACTGAAGCTTTCTTT	CASSIEGTGWRTEAFF
TRBV6-2/TRBV6-3	NA	TRBJ1-4	NA	TGTGCCAGCAGTTACCAGGGCAGAAAAGCAACTAATGAAAAACTGTTTTTT	CASSYQGRKATNEKLFF
TRBV9	NA	TRBJ1-2	TRBD1	TGTGCCAGCAGCGACAGGGGCTATGGCTACACCTTC	CASSDRGYGYTF
TRBV27	NA	TRBJ1-1	TRBD1	TGTGCCAGCTGGGACAGATTGAACACTGAAGCTTTCTTT	CASWDRLNTEAFF
TRBV6-5	NA	TRBJ1-2	TRBD1	TGTGCCAGCACCGCCCAGACAGGGGGCTATGGCTACACCTTC	CASTAQTGGYGYTF
TRBV10-3	few	TRBJ2-1	TRBD2	TGTGCCATCAGTGGGGTATCGGGGGGCTACAATGAGCAGTTCTTC	CAISGVSGGYNEQFF
TRBV7-9	NA	TRBJ2-7	TRBD1	TGTGCCAGCAGCCTCGACAGGGTTCTCGCCTACGAGCAGTACTTC	CASSLDRVLAYEQYF
TRBV15	NA	TRBJ1-4	TRBD1	TGTGCCACCATGGGGCCGGACAGGGGAGTTGAAAAACTGTTTTTT	CATMGPDRGVEKLFF
TRBV6-2/TRBV6-3	NA	TRBJ1-1	TRBD1	TGTGCCAGCAGTTACGGACAGGGGGCGGTCACTGAAGCTTTCTTT	CASSYGQGAVTEAFF
TRBV6-6	NA	TRBJ2-5	TRBD2	TGTGCCAGCAGTACGGGGGGGTGGGAGACCCAGTACTTC	CASSTGGWETQYF
TRBV6-5	NA	TRBJ2-7	TRBD2	TGTGCCAGCAGTTTCGCATCTAGCGGGAGCTCCTACGAGCAGTACTTC	CASSFASSGSSYEQYF
TRBV6-5	NA	TRBJ2-7	TRBD2	TGTGCCAGCAGGATGGCGGGAGTGTACGAGCAGTACTTC	CASRMAGVYEQYF
TRBV29-1	few	TRBJ1-2	NA	TGCAGCGTTGAAAATAGCCGCATGACCAGCGGCTACACCTTC	CSVENSRMTSGYTF
TRBV7-2	NA	TRBJ2-4	NA	TGTGCCAGCAGCTTAGGGCTCCAGGCGGGAAACATTCAGTACTTC	CASSLGLQAGNIQYF
TRBV4-2	NA	TRBJ1-2	NA	TGTGCCAGCAGCGAGGGCCGCGGGTATGGCTACACCTTC	CASSEGRGYGYTF